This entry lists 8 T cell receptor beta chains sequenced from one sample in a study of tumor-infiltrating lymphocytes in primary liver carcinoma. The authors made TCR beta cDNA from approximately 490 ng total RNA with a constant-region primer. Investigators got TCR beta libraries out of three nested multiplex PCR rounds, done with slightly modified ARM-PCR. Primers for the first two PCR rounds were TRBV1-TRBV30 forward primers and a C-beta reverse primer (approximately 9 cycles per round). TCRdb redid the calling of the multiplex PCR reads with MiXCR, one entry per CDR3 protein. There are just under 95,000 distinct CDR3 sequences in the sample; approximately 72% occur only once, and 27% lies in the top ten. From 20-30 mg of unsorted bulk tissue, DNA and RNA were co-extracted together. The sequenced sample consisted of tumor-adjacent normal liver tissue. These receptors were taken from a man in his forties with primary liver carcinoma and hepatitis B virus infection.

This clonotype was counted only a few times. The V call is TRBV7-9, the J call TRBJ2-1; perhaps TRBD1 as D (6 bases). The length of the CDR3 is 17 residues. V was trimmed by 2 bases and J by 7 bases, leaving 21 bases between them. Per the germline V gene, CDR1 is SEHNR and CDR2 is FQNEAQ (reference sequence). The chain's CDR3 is CASSLPYQGPKTNEQFF. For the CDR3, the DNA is TGTGCCAGCAGCTTACCATATCAGGGGCCTAAAACAAATGAGCAGTTCTTC.

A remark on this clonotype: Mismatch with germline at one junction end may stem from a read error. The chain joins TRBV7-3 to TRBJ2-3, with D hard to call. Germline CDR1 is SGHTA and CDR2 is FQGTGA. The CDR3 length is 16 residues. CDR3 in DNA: TGTGCCAGCAGCTTAAATCCGAGTTTCAGCACAGATGCGCAGTATTTT. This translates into CASSLNPSFSTDAQYF.

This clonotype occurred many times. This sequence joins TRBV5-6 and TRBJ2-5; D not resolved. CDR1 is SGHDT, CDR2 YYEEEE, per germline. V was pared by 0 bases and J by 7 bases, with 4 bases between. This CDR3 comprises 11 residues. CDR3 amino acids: CASSLEGTQYF. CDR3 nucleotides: TGTGCCAGCAGCTTGGAAGGGACCCAGTACTTC.

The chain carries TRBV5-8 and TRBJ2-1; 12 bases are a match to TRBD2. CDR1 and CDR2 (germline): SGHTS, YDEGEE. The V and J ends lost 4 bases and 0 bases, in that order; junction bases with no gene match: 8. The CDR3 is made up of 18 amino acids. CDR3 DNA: TGTGCCAGCAGCCTGGGACTAGCGGGCTGGAGCTCCTACAATGAGCAGTTCTTC. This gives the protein CASSLGLAGWSSYNEQFF.

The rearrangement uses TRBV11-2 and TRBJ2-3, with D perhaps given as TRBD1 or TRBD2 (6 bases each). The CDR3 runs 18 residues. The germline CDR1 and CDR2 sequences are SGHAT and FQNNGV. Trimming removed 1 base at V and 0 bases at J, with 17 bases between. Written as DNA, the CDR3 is TGTGCCAGCAGCTTAGCGGGGGCGACTTCGTCAAGCACAGATACGCAGTATTTT. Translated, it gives CASSLAGATSSSTDTQYF.

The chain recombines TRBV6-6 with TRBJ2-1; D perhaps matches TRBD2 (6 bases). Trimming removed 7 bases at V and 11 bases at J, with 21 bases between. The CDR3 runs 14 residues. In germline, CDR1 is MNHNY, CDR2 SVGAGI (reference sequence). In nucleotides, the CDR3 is TGTGCCAGCACCCCGGCGGGGTTCTTCTGGAAGCAGTTCTTC. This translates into CASTPAGFFWKQFF.

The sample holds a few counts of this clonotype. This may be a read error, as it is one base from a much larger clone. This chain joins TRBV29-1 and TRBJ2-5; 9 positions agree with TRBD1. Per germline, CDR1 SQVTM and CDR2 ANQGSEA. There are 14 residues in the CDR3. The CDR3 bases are TGCGGCGTTGAGCCCGGGACAGGGAAGGAGACCCAGTACTTC. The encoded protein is CGVEPGTGKETQYF.

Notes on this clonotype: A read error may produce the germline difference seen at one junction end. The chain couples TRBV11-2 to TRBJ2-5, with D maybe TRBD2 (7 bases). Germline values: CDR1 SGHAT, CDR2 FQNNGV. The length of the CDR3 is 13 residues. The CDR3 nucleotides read TGCGTCAGCGAGGGGGGGGACCAAGAGACCCAGTACTTC. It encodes CVSEGGDQETQYF. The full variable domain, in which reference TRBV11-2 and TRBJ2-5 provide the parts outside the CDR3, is EAGVAQSPRYKIIEKRQSVAFWCNPISGHATLYWYQQILGQGPKLLIQFQNNGVVDDSQLPKDRFSAERLKGVDSTLKIQPAKLEDSAVYLCVSEGGDQETQYFGPGTRLLVL.